What follows is one T cell receptor (beta chain) and its context. Its matching antigen is unknown. The germline V gene has CDR1 SNHLY and CDR2 FYNNEI. The CDR3 runs to 14 residues. The V segment lost 6 bases and the J segment 1 base; nucleotides outside the gene matches: 4. The protocol was immunoSEQ multiplex PCR, while the TCRdb copy is restricted to in-frame clones and leaves out a portion. This table has fewer than 120,000 clones, around 87% appearing once. The data were taken from a study of cytomegalovirus exposure and HLA in healthy donors. The study's findings and limits: A list of approximately 160 TCR beta chains associated with cytomegalovirus was given.

The V gene is TRBV2, the J gene TRBJ2-3, with 7 bases matching TRBD1. Sequencing input: PBMCs. This receptor was obtained from a woman younger than 45 in good health and CMV-seropositive. DNA for the CDR3: TGTGCCAGCAGGACAGGGAGCGGCACAGATACGCAGTATTTT. Translating gives CASRTGSGTDTQYF.